This T cell receptor beta chain was sequenced in a study of blood T cells in healthy people across ages. Overall study results and limits: TCR beta diversity, measured per million T cells, fell in a roughly linear way with age. Donors of long life had a larger count of naive CD4+ cells and greater diversity than aged donors. Since the PBMCs were unsorted, naive and antigen-experienced cells could not be conclusively compared.

Trimming shortened V by 0 bases and J by 4 bases, and 3 bases separated the two germline ends. Germline V gene sequence: CDR1 ENHRY, CDR2 SYGVKD. This CDR3 is 12 amino acids long. Comment on this clonotype: The antigen remains undetermined.

The second PCR ran roughly 7 to 11 cycles with a sample-barcoded 5' primer and J-beta primers. There were at least 3 million CDR3-containing paired-end reads obtained from each sample. TCRdb called the 5' RACE reads again in MiXCR, with one record for every CDR3 protein. The sample has about 290,000 distinct CDR3 sequences, less than 30% seen once; the top ten hold over 25%. The rearrangement uses TRBV10-3 and TRBJ2-5; no reliable D call. Material: blood. This receptor was taken from a woman between 70 and 85 years old in good health. CDR3 bases: TGTGCCATCAGTGAGTCGCGAGAGACCCAGTACTTC. This encodes CAISESRETQYF.